The clone carrying this T cell receptor (beta chain) showed up just a few times. A read error may account for a junction end that differs from germline. MiXCR was run by TCRdb on the 5' RACE reads, yielding one entry per CDR3 protein. The sample yields about 65,000 distinct CDR3 sequences, 3.5% to 5% seen once. This CDR3 is 16 amino acids long. Per germline, CDR1 SGHRS and CDR2 YFSETQ. This sample is part of a study of neurological immune-mediated disorders. V is TRBV5-1 and J is TRBJ1-6, with D hard to call. This receptor was identified in a middle-aged man with multiple sclerosis. The sample consisted of PBMCs. Here the CDR3 reads CASSPRISSYNSPLNF. The CDR3 DNA is TGCGCCAGCAGCCCACGGATAAGCTCCTATAATTCACCCCTCAACTTT.